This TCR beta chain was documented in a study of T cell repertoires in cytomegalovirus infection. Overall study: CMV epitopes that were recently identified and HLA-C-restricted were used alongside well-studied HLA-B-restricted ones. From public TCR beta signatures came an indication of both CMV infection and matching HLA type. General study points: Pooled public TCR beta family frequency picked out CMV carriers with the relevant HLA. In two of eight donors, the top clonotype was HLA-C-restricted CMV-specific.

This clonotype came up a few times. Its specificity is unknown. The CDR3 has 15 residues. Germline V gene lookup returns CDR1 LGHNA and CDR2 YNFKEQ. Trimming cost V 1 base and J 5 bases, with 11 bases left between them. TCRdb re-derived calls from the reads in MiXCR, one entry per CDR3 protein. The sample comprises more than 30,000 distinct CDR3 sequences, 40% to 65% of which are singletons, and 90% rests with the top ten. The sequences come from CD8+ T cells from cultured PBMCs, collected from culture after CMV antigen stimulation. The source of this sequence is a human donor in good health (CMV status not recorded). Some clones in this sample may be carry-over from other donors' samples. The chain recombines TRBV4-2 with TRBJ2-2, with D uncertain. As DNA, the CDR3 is TGTGCCAGCAGCCAAGCCTTGCGAGATACCGGGGAGCTGTTTTTT. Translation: CASSQALRDTGELFF.